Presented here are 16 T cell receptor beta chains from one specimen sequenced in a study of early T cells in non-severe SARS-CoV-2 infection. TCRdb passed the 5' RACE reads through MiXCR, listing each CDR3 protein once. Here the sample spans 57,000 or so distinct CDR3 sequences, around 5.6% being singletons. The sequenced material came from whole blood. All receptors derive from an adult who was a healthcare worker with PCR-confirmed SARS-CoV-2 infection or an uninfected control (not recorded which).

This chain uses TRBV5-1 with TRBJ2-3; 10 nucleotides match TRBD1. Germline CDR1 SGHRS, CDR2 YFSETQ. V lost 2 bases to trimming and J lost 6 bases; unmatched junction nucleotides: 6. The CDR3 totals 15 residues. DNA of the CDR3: TGCGCCAGCAGCTTTGGACAGGGGGAAAAGGATACGCAGTATTTT. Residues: CASSFGQGEKDTQYF.

The CDR3 reads CSAQRTLARGEQFF. The CDR3 DNA sequence: TGCAGTGCCCAAAGGACCCTCGCCCGTGGTGAGCAGTTCTTC. The chain couples TRBV20-1 to TRBJ2-1; D is ambiguous. Germline-derived CDR1 and CDR2 are DFQATT and SNEGSKA (reference sequence). Trimming removed 6 bases from V and 9 bases from J, with 21 bases in between. The CDR3 length is 14 residues.

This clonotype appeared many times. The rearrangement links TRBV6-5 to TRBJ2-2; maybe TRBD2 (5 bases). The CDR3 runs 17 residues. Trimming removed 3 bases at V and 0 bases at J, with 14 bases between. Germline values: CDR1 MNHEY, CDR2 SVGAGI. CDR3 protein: CASSYRGRGANTGELFF. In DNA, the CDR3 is TGTGCCAGCAGTTATCGAGGTCGGGGAGCGAACACCGGGGAGCTGTTTTTT.

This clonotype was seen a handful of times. Here the CDR3 reads CAISEYWGETQYF. In nucleotides, the CDR3 is TGTGCCATCAGTGAGTACTGGGGAGAGACCCAGTACTTC. This sequence joins TRBV10-3 and TRBJ2-5; D is undetermined. Trimming shortened V by 1 base and J by 4 bases, and 7 bases separated the two germline ends. This CDR3 has 13 residues. Germline assignment: CDR1 ENHRY and CDR2 SYGVKD.

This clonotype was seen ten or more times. The CDR3 sequence is CASSLDGPNNEQFF. The CDR3 coding sequence is TGTGCCAGCAGCCTCGACGGACCCAACAATGAGCAGTTCTTC. This sequence joins TRBV7-9 and TRBJ2-1, with D hard to call. The CDR3 contains 14 residues. Trimming took off 5 bases at V and 5 bases at J, with 13 bases between the two ends. Germline CDR1 reads SEHNR; CDR2 reads FQNEAQ (reference sequence).

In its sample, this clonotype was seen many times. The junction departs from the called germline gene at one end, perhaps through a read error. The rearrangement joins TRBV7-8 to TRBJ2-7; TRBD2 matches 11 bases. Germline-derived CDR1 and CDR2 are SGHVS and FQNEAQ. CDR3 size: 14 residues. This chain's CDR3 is CASSLAGGPYEQYF. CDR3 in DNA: TGTGCCAGCAGCCTAGCGGGAGGACCCTACGAGCAGTACTTC.

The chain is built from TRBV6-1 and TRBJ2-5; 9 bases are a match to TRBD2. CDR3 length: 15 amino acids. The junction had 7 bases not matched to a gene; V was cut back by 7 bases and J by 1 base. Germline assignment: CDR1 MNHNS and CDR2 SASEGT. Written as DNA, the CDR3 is TGTGCCAGCAACTCCCCGCGGGAGGGCCAAGAGACCCAGTACTTC. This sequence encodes CASNSPREGQETQYF.

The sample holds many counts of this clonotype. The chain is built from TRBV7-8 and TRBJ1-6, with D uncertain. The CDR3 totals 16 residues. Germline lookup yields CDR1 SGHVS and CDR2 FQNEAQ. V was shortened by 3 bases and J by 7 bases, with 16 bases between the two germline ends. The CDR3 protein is CASSLAARAMNSPLHF. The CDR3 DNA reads TGTGCCAGCAGCTTGGCGGCTCGAGCCATGAATTCACCCCTCCACTTT. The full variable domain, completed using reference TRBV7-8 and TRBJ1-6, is GAGVSQSPRYKVAKRGQDVALRCDPISGHVSLFWYQQALGQGPEFLTYFQNEAQLDKSGLPSDRFFAERPEGSVSTLKIQRTQQEDSAVYLCASSLAARAMNSPLHFGNGTRLTVT.

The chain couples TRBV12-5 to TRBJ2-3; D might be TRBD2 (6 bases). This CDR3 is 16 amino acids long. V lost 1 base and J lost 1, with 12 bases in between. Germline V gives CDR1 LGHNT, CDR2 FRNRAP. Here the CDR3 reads CASGLAGLPRTDTQYF. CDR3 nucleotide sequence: TGTGCTAGTGGTTTGGCGGGACTCCCTCGCACAGATACGCAGTATTTT. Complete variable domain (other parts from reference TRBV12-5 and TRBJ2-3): DARVTQTPRHKVTEMGQEVTMRCQPILGHNTVFWYRQTMMQGLELLAYFRNRAPLDDSGMPKDRFSAEMPDATLATLKIQPSEPRDSAVYFCASGLAGLPRTDTQYFGPGTRLTVL.

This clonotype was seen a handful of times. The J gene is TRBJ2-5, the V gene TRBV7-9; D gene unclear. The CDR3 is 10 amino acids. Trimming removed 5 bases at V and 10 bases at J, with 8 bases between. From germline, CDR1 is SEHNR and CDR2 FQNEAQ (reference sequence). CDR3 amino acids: CASSGRFQYF. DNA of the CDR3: TGTGCCAGCAGCGGACGGTTCCAGTACTTC. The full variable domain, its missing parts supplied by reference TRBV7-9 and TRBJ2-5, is DTGVSQNPRHKITKRGQNVTFRCDPISEHNRLYWYRQTLGQGPEFLTYFQNEAQLEKSRLLSDRFSAERPKGSFSTLEIQRTEQGDSAMYLCASSGRFQYFGPGTRLLVL.

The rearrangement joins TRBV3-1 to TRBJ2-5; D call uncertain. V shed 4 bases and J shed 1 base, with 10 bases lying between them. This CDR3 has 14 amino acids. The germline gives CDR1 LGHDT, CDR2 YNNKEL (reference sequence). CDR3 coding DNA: TGTGCCAGCAGCCCCACACAATCCCAAGAGACCCAGTACTTC. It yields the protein CASSPTQSQETQYF.

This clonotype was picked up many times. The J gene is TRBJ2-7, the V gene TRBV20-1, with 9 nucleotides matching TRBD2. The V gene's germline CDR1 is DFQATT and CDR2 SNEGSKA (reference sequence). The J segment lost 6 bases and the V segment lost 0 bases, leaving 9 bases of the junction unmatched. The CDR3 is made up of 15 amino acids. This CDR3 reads CSARDRREGLTEQYF. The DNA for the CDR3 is TGCAGTGCTAGAGATAGGCGGGAGGGCCTTACCGAGCAGTACTTC.

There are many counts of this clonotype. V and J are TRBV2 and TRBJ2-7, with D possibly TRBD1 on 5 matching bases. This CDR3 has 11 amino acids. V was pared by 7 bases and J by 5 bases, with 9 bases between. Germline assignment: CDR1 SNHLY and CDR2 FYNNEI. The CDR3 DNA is TGTGCCAGCAAGCAGGGTCACGAGCAGTACTTC. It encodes CASKQGHEQYF.

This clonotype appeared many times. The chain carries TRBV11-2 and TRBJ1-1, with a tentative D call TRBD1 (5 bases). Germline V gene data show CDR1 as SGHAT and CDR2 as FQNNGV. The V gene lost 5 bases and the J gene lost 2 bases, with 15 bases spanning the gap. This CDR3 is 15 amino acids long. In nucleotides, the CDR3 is TGTGCCAGCAGCCTTGGCGGTACAGGAAACACTGAAGCTTTCTTT. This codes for CASSLGGTGNTEAFF.

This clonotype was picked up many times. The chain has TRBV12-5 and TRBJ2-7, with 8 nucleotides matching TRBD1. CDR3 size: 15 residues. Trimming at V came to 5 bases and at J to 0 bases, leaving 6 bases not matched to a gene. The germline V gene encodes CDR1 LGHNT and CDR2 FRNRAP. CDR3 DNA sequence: TGTGCTAGTGGTCCTGGACAGGGACACTCCTACGAGCAGTACTTC. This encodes CASGPGQGHSYEQYF.

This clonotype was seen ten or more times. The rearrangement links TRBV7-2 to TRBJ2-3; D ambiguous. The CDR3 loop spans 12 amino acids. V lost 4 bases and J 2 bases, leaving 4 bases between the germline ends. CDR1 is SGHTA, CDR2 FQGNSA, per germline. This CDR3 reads CASSYYTDTQYF. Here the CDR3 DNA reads TGTGCCAGCAGCTATTACACAGATACGCAGTATTTT.